One T cell receptor (beta chain) is described in this entry. The data stem from a study of blood T cell repertoires in COVID-19. Study-level information: PBMCs, B-cell-depleted T cells, or T cells were the source of the cDNA or gDNA that made up the material.

The CDR3 covers 14 residues. CDR1 and CDR2 from the germline V gene are SNHLY and FYNNEI. V dropped 6 bases and J dropped 8; count of bases not matched to a gene: 10. Using immunoSEQ multiplex PCR, the repertoire was profiled, and TCRdb retains in-frame clones only, with some absent. The sample carries some 290,000 clones, approximately 81% recorded once. The gene calls are TRBV2 and TRBJ1-2; 9 bases are shared with TRBD1. The sequencing input was peripheral blood. The TCR originated in an older woman with active or convalescent COVID-19. The CDR3 spells CASSGVGTGIGYTF. The CDR3 coding sequence is TGTGCCAGCAGCGGGGTAGGGACAGGGATCGGCTACACCTTC.